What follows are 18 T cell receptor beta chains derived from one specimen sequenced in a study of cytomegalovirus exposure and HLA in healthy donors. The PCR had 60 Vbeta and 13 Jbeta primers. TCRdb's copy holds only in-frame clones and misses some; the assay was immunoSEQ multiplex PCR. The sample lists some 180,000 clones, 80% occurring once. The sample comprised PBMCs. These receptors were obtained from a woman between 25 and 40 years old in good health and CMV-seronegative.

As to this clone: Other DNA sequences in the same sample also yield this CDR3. Here the CDR3 reads CASSSGTDSNQPQHF. DNA for the CDR3: TGTGCCAGCAGCTCCGGGACAGATAGCAATCAGCCCCAGCATTTT. The J gene is TRBJ1-5, the V gene TRBV27; 7 bases match TRBD1. V shed 6 bases and J 0 bases; nucleotides not matched to a gene: 5. Germline CDR1 is MNHEY and CDR2 is SMNVEV (reference sequence). This CDR3 spans 15 amino acids.

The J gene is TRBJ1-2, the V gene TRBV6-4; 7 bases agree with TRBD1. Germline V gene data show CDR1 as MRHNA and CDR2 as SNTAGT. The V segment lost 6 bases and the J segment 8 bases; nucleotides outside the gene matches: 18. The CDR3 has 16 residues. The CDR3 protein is CASRPTGKSPIGGYTF. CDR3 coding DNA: TGTGCCAGCAGGCCGACAGGGAAATCTCCTATAGGAGGCTACACCTTC.

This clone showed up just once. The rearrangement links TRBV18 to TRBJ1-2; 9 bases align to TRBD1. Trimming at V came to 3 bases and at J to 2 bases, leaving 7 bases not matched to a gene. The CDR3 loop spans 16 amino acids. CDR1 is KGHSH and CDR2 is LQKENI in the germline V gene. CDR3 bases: TGTGCCAGCTCACCCACGGGGGACAGGGTAAACTATGGCTACACCTTC. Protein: CASSPTGDRVNYGYTF.

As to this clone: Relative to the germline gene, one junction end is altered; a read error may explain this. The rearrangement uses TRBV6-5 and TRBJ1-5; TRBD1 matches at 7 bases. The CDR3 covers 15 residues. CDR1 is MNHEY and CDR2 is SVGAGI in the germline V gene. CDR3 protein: CASNYSRDSYQPQHF. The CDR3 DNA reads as TGTGCCAGCAATTACTCGCGGGACAGCTATCAGCCCCAGCATTTT.

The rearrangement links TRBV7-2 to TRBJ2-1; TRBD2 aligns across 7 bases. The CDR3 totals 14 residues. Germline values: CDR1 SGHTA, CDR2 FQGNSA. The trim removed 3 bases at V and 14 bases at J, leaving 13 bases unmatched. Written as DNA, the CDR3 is TGTGCCAGCAGCTTTGGACTAGTTAGAGGTCGAGAGTTCTTC. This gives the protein CASSFGLVRGREFF.

CDR3 loop: CASSDPLRTGGVAFF. DNA for the CDR3: TGCGCCAGCAGTGACCCTCTCCGCACTGGAGGGGTTGCTTTCTTT. V gene TRBV10-1 combines with J gene TRBJ1-1; a weak D match, TRBD1 (5 bases). The CDR3 contains 15 residues. The V gene lost 3 bases and the J gene lost 11 bases, with 22 bases spanning the gap. CDR1 and CDR2 from the germline V gene are WNHNN and SYGVQD (reference sequence).

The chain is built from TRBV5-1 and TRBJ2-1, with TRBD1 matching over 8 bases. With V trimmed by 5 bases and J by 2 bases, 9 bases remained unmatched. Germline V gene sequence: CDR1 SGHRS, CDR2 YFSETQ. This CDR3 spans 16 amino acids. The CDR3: CASSTDGTGTYNEQFF. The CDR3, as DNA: TGCGCCAGCAGTACGGATGGGACAGGTACCTACAATGAGCAGTTCTTC.

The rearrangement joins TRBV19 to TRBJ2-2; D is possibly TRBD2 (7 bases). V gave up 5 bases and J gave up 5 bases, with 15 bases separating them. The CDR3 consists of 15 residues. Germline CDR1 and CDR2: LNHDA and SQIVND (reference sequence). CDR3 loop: CASSFSRGGTGELFF. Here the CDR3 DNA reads TGTGCCAGTAGTTTCAGCAGGGGAGGGACCGGGGAGCTGTTTTTT. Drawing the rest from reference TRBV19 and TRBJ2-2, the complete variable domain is DGGITQSPKYLFRKEGQNVTLSCEQNLNHDAMYWYRQDPGQGLRLIYYSQIVNDFQKGDIAEGYSVSREKKESFPLTVTSAQKNPTAFYLCASSFSRGGTGELFFGEGSRLTVL.

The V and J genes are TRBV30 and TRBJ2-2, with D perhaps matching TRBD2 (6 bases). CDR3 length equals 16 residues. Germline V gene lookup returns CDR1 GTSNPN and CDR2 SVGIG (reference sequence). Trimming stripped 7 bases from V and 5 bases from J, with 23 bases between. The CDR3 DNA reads TGTGCCTCCCCTCCGAAGGCCGGAGGGCGGACCGGGGAGCTGTTTTTT. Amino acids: CASPPKAGGRTGELFF.

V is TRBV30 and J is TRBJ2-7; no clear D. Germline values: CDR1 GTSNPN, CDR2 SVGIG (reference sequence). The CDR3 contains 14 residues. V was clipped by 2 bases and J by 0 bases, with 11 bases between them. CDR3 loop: CAWSRQVHSYEQYF. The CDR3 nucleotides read TGTGCCTGGAGTAGGCAGGTGCACTCCTACGAGCAGTACTTC.

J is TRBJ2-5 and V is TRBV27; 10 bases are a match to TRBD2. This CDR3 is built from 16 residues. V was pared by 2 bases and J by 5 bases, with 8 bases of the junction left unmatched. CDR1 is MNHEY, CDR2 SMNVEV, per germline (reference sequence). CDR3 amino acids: CASSLRSGGAGETQYF. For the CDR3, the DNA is TGTGCCAGCAGTTTACGAAGCGGGGGGGCCGGGGAGACCCAGTACTTC.

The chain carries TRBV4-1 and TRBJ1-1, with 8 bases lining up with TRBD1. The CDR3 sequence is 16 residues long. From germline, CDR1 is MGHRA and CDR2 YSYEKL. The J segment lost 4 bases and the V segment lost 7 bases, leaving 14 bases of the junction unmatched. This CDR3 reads CASTGGTLRYGTEAFF. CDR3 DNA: TGCGCCAGCACAGGGGGCACCTTAAGGTACGGCACTGAAGCTTTCTTT.

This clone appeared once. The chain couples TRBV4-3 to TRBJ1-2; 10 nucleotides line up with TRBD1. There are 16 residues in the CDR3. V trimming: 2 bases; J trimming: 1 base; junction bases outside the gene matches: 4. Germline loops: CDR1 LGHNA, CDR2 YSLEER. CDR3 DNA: TGCGCCAGCAGCCAACGCGGGACAGGGGTTAACTATGGCTACACCTTC. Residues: CASSQRGTGVNYGYTF.

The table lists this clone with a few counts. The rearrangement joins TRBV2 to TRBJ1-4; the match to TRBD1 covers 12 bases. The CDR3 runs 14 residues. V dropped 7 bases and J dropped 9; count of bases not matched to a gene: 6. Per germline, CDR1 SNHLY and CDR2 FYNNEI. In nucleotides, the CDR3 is TGTGCCAGCAATTCCGGGACAGGGGGCCAAAAACTGTTTTTT. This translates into CASNSGTGGQKLFF.

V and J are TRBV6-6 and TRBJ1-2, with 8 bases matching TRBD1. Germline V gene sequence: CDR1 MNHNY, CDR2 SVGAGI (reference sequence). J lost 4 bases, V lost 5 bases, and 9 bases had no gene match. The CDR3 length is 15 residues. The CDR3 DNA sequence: TGTGCCAGCAGTCTACGGCCGGACAGGGCCTATGGCTACACCTTC. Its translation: CASSLRPDRAYGYTF.

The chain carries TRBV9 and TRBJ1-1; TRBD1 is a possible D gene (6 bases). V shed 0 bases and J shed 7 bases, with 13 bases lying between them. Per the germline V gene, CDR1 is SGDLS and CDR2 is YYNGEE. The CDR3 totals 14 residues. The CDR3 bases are TGTGCCAGCAGCGTAGGGCCTCGGACAGTTGAAGCTTTCTTT. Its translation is CASSVGPRTVEAFF.

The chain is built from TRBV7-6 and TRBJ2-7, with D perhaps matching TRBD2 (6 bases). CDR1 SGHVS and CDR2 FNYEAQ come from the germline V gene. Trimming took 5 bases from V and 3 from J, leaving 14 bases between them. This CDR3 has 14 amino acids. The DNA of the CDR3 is TGTGCCAGCAGCCCGTCTCTCGGGAGCTACGAGCAGTACTTC. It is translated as CASSPSLGSYEQYF.

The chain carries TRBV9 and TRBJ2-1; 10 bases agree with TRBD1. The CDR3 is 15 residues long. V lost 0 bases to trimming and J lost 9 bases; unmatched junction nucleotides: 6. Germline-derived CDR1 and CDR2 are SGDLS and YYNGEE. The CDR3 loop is CASSVEGTGDREQFF. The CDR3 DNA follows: TGTGCCAGCAGCGTAGAAGGGACAGGGGATCGTGAGCAGTTCTTC.